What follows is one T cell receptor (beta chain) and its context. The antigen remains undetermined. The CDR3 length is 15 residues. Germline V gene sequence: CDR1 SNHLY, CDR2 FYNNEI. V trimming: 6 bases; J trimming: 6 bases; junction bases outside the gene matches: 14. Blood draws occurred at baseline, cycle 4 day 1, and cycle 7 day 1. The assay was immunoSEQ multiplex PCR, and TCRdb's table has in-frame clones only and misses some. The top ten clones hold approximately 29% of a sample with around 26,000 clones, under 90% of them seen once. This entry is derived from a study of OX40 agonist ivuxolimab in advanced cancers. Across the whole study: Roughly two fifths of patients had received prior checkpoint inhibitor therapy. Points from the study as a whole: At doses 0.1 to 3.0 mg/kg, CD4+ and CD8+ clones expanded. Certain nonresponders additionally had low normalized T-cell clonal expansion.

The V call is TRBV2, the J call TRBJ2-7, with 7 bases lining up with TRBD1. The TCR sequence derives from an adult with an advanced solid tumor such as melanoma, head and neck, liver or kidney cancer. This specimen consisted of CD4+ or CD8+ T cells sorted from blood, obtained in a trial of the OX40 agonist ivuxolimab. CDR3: CASRDTGTEPSEQYF. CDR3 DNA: TGTGCCAGCAGAGATACCGGGACAGAACCGTCCGAGCAGTACTTC.